The 21 T cell receptor beta chains presented below share a single source sample, sequenced in a study of response to subunit inactivated influenza vaccine (dated by TCRdb to about 2018). Libraries were made using RT-PCR. TCRdb records Illumina HiSeq 2500 as the sequencer. The public reads were reprocessed in TCRdb via fastp at Q25 and MiXCR, keeping in-frame beta chains. Each entry is one CDR3 protein sequence, shown with its most common DNA and genes. This sample gives more than 700,000 distinct CDR3 sequences in total; 21% of them show up just once. Together, the top ten hold 10% of the sample. This sample comprised PBMCs from blood, obtained roughly 5 days after vaccination. These receptors all come from a man in his fifties or sixties who received an inactivated influenza vaccine. Donor details come from another sample of the same person, matched by shared clones.

The gene calls are TRBV20-1 and TRBJ2-7; 8 bases map to TRBD2. Germline trimming cut 1 base from V and 2 bases from J; bases unmatched to any gene: 4. The CDR3 is made up of 14 amino acids. CDR1 and CDR2 (germline): DFQATT, SNEGSKA (reference sequence). The CDR3 DNA follows: TGCAGTGCTAGAGCCGGGGGGGTCACCTACGAGCAGTACTTC. It encodes CSARAGGVTYEQYF.

The V and J genes are TRBV19 and TRBJ2-7; weak D call: TRBD2 (5 bases). Between the trimmed V and J ends, which lost 8 bases and 1 base, there was a span of 12 bases. Germline V CDR1 and CDR2: LNHDA, SQIVND (reference sequence). This CDR3 has 13 amino acids. This CDR3 is CASAREISYEQYF. For the CDR3, the DNA is TGTGCCAGTGCTAGGGAGATTTCCTACGAGCAGTACTTC.

There are a few counts of this clonotype. This chain joins TRBV12-3 or TRBV12-4 and TRBJ2-3, with 11 bases that match TRBD2. V lost 5 bases and J lost 0; bases outside the gene matches: 4. The CDR3 runs to 16 residues. CDR3 sequence (DNA): TGTGCCAGCAGTCGACTAGCGGGGTCTAGCACAGATACGCAGTATTTT. Amino acid sequence: CASSRLAGSSTDTQYF.

This chain connects TRBV12-3 or TRBV12-4 to TRBJ2-1; 11 nucleotides line up with TRBD2. CDR3 length: 14 residues. V was clipped by 6 bases and J by 9 bases; unmatched bases: 7. The CDR3 DNA reads as TGTGCCAGCAGACGTAGCGGGAGGGCCTTTGAGCAGTTCTTC. It translates to CASRRSGRAFEQFF.

The chain joins TRBV11-2 to TRBJ1-6, with 7 bases that match TRBD1. Looked up from germline, CDR1 is SGHAT and CDR2 is FQNNGV. The ends lost 6 bases at V and 4 bases at J; junction bases unmatched: 12. The CDR3 spans 17 residues. The CDR3 nucleotides are TGTGCCAGCAGGGGACAGAACCCGACTGAATATAATTCACCCCTCCACTTT. It specifies CASRGQNPTEYNSPLHF. Full variable domain (remainder filled in from reference TRBV11-2 and TRBJ1-6): EAGVAQSPRYKIIEKRQSVAFWCNPISGHATLYWYQQILGQGPKLLIQFQNNGVVDDSQLPKDRFSAERLKGVDSTLKIQPAKLEDSAVYLCASRGQNPTEYNSPLHFGNGTRLTVT.

This clonotype appeared a few times. The chain employs TRBV24-1 and TRBJ2-5, with 9 bases matching TRBD2. There are 15 residues in the CDR3. The germline V gene encodes CDR1 KGHDR and CDR2 SFDVKD. Unmatched junction bases numbered 7, after V lost 7 bases and J lost 2 bases. The CDR3 nucleotides are TGTGCCACCAGCATCTCGACTAGCGGACAAGAGACCCAGTACTTC. Amino acids: CATSISTSGQETQYF.

This clonotype has only a few counts. The rearrangement joins TRBV4-3 to TRBJ2-1; 7 bases match TRBD1. The CDR3 extends over 14 amino acids. The germline CDR1 and CDR2 sequences are LGHNA and YSLEER. V trimming: 3 bases; J trimming: 6 bases; junction bases outside the gene matches: 5. CDR3 region: CASSHPDRANEQFF. CDR3 sequence (DNA): TGCGCCAGCAGCCACCCTGACAGGGCCAATGAGCAGTTCTTC.

This clonotype was detected many times. The V gene is TRBV20-1, the J gene TRBJ2-7, with D maybe TRBD1 (5 bases). The CDR3 spans 12 residues. Trimming removed 1 base from V and 4 bases from J, with 8 bases in between. Germline CDR1 and CDR2: DFQATT and SNEGSKA (reference sequence). CDR3 nucleotides: TGCAGTGCTAGAGGGACACCATACGAGCAGTACTTC. As protein: CSARGTPYEQYF.

The chain recombines TRBV10-2 with TRBJ1-1; D not certain. This CDR3 has 11 amino acids. The V gene lost 7 bases and the J gene lost 3 bases, with 6 bases spanning the gap. Germline lookup yields CDR1 WSHSY and CDR2 SAAADI. CDR3 sequence: CASTKYTEAFF. Here the CDR3 DNA reads TGCGCCAGCACGAAGTACACTGAAGCTTTCTTT.

The rearrangement uses TRBV7-2 and TRBJ2-7, with 11 bases lining up with TRBD2. CDR1 is SGHTA, CDR2 FQGNSA, per germline. CDR3 length equals 15 residues. Trimming removed 2 bases from V and 6 bases from J; junction bases left unmatched: 6. CDR3 in DNA: TGTGCCAGCAGCTTAACTAGCGGGGGACTGGGCGAGCAGTACTTC. It translates to CASSLTSGGLGEQYF.

Turning to this clonotype: In this CDR3 the conserved last residue, phenylalanine or tryptophan, is missing, so a read error is likely. This chain links TRBV12-3 or TRBV12-4 with TRBJ2-1; 12 nucleotides align to TRBD2. The CDR3 length is 18 residues. The V and J ends lost 4 bases and 10 bases, in that order; junction bases with no gene match: 17. The CDR3 protein is CASSSPRLAGDNYWEQFL. For the CDR3, the DNA is TGTGCCAGCAGTTCACCCAGACTAGCGGGGGACAACTACTGGGAGCAGTTCTTA.

The chain has TRBV5-1 and TRBJ1-4, with D perhaps TRBD1 (5 bases). The CDR3 loop spans 12 amino acids. The germline V gene encodes CDR1 SGHRS and CDR2 YFSETQ. Trimming took off 4 bases at V and 6 bases at J, with 7 bases between the two ends. CDR3 sequence reads: CASSQGDEKLFF. The CDR3 DNA is TGCGCCAGCAGCCAAGGGGATGAAAAACTGTTTTTT.

The chain uses TRBV10-3 and TRBJ1-4; 7 bases agree with TRBD1. CDR1 is ENHRY, CDR2 SYGVKD, per germline. CDR3 size: 13 residues. V lost 9 bases to trimming and J lost 3 bases; unmatched junction nucleotides: 4. Written as DNA, the CDR3 is TGTGCCATACGACAGGGATCTAATGAAAAACTGTTTTTT. Protein sequence: CAIRQGSNEKLFF.

This clonotype has ten or more counts. The V call is TRBV4-2, the J call TRBJ2-1; 12 bases align to TRBD2. Trimming at V came to 4 bases and at J to 8 bases, leaving 6 bases not matched to a gene. The length of the CDR3 is 15 residues. CDR1 and CDR2 (germline): LGHNA, YNFKEQ. The CDR3 nucleotides read TGTGCCAGCAGCCTACTAGCGGGGGGATCTGATGAGCAGTTCTTC. Its protein is CASSLLAGGSDEQFF.

The CDR3 spells CASSLALTVAKNIQYF. Written as DNA, the CDR3 is TGTGCCAGCAGCTTAGCGCTAACTGTAGCCAAAAACATTCAGTACTTC. V gene TRBV7-2 combines with J gene TRBJ2-4, with D uncertain. The CDR3 contains 16 residues. Germline loops: CDR1 SGHTA, CDR2 FQGNSA. Trimming took off 0 bases at V and 0 bases at J, with 9 bases between the two ends.

This sequence joins TRBV29-1 and TRBJ2-7; TRBD2 matches at 7 bases. Germline CDR1 is SQVTM and CDR2 is ANQGSEA. V lost 6 bases to trimming and J lost 3 bases; unmatched junction nucleotides: 5. The CDR3 totals 12 residues. The CDR3: CSVRDYNYEQYF. CDR3 DNA: TGCAGCGTCCGGGACTACAACTACGAGCAGTACTTC.

This clonotype has at least ten counts. The chain uses TRBV20-1 and TRBJ2-5; either TRBD1 or TRBD2 may supply D (5 bases each). CDR1 and CDR2 from the germline V gene are DFQATT and SNEGSKA (reference sequence). The germline V and J ends were trimmed by 4 bases and 4 bases, with 13 bases remaining between them. The CDR3 has 13 amino acids. The CDR3 sequence: CSAMRGRGETQYF. As DNA, the CDR3 is TGCAGTGCTATGAGGGGTAGGGGAGAGACCCAGTACTTC.

In its sample, this clonotype was seen many times. The CDR3 is CASSFGQHNQPQHF. CDR3 bases: TGTGCCAGCAGTTTCGGGCAGCACAATCAGCCCCAGCATTTT. The chain carries TRBV12-3 or TRBV12-4 and TRBJ1-5; no definite D call. Trimming left V 3 bases short and J 3 bases short, with 9 bases between. CDR3 length: 14 residues.

The rearrangement joins TRBV4-2 to TRBJ2-5, with TRBD2 matching over 11 bases. V lost 3 bases, J lost 5 bases, and 8 bases stayed unmatched. The CDR3 runs to 16 residues. The germline V gene encodes CDR1 LGHNA and CDR2 YNFKEQ. The CDR3 bases are TGTGCCAGCAGCCACGCTAGCGGGGGGCGTGGGGAGACCCAGTACTTC. Its protein is CASSHASGGRGETQYF.

This clonotype has a count of ten or more. The rearrangement uses TRBV7-9 and TRBJ2-1; D not certain. The CDR3 loop spans 13 amino acids. The germline V gene has CDR1 SEHNR and CDR2 FQNEAQ (reference sequence). Trimming shortened V by 1 base and J by 7 bases, and 8 bases separated the two germline ends. The CDR3 region is CASSLGGRNEQFF. The CDR3 region has the DNA TGTGCCAGCAGCTTAGGGGGTAGAAATGAGCAGTTCTTC.

The genes are TRBV11-2 and TRBJ2-7; the D is unclear. Per the germline V gene, CDR1 is SGHAT and CDR2 is FQNNGV. The germline V and J ends were trimmed by 3 bases and 0 bases, with 9 bases remaining between them. CDR3 size: 14 residues. The CDR3 DNA sequence: TGTGCCAGCAGCTTTACCCCCCGCTCCTACGAGCAGTACTTC. Its protein product is CASSFTPRSYEQYF.